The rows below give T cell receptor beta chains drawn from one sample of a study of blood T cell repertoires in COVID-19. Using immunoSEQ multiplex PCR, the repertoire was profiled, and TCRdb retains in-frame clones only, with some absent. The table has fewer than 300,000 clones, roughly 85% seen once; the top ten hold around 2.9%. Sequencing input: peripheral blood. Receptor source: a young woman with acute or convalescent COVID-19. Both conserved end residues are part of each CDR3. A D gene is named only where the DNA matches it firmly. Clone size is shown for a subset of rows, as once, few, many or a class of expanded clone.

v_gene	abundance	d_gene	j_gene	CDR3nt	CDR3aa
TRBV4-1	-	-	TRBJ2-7	TGCGCCAGCAGCCATAACAGCTACGAGCAGTACTTC	CASSHNSYEQYF
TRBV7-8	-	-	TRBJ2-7	TGTGCCAGCAGCGGGGGTCGGGGACTCTCCTACGAGCAGTACTTC	CASSGGRGLSYEQYF
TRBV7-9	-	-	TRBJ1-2	TGTGCCAGTCTGGGGCAGGGATATGGCTACACCTTC	CASLGQGYGYTF
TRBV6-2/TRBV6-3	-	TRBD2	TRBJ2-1	TGTGCCAGCAGCCCGCCCGGGACTAGCTTCGATGAGCAGTTCTTC	CASSPPGTSFDEQFF
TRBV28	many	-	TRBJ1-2	TGTGCCAGCAGTTTTCCTGATGGCTACACCTTC	CASSFPDGYTF
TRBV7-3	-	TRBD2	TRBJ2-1	TGTGCCAGCAGCCGGACTAGCGGGAATCTTGAGCAGTTCTTC	CASSRTSGNLEQFF
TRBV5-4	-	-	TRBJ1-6	TGTGCCAGCAGCTTGGAGGGGATGGGTTCACCCCTCCACTTT	CASSLEGMGSPLHF
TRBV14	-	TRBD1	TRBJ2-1	TGTGCCAGCAGCCGAATACGACAGGGGGCGCGGAATGAGCAGTTCTTC	CASSRIRQGARNEQFF
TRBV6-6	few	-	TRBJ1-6	TGTGCCAGCAGTCCAGATTCACCCCTCCACTTT	CASSPDSPLHF
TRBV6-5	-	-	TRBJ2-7	TGTGCCAGCCGAGAGGAGACGGAATCCGAGCAGTACTTC	CASREETESEQYF
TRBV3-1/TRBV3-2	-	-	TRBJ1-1	TGTGCCAGCAGCCAAGCAACAGGGATTGAAGCTTTCTTT	CASSQATGIEAFF
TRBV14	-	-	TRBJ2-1	TGTGCCAGCAGCCGGAGGGCCCTGAATGAGCAGTTCTTC	CASSRRALNEQFF
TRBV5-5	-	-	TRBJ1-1	TGTGCCAGCAGCTACGGTCGCACCCCGGCGGACACTGAAGCTTTCTTT	CASSYGRTPADTEAFF
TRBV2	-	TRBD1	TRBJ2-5	TGTGCCAGCACCCTAGACGGTCCCGGGACAGGGTTCGGGGAGACCCAGTACTTC	CASTLDGPGTGFGETQYF
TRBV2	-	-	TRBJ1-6	TGTGCCAGCAGGCCCAGCTCCTATAATTCACCCCTCCACTTT	CASRPSSYNSPLHF
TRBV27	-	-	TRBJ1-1	TGTGCCAGCAGTCCGGACAGTGTGAACACTGAAGCTTTCTTT	CASSPDSVNTEAFF
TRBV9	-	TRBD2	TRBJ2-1	TGTGCCAGCAGCGTATTTGAGGGCGGGGGACTAGCGGGAATGAGGCAGTTCTTC	CASSVFEGGGLAGMRQFF
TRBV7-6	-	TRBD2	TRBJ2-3	TGTGCCAGCAGTTGGGGACTAGCGGGAAGCACAGATACGCAGTATTTT	CASSWGLAGSTDTQYF
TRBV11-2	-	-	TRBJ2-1	TGTGCCAGCAGCTTAGTCTCAGGGCTGGGGTACAATGAGCAGTTCTTC	CASSLVSGLGYNEQFF
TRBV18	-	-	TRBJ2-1	TGTGCCAGCTCACCCCAGACTAGCTCCTACAATGAGCAGTTCTTC	CASSPQTSSYNEQFF
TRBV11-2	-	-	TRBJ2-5	TGTGCCAGCAGCGGCACGATAGAGACCCAGTACTTC	CASSGTIETQYF